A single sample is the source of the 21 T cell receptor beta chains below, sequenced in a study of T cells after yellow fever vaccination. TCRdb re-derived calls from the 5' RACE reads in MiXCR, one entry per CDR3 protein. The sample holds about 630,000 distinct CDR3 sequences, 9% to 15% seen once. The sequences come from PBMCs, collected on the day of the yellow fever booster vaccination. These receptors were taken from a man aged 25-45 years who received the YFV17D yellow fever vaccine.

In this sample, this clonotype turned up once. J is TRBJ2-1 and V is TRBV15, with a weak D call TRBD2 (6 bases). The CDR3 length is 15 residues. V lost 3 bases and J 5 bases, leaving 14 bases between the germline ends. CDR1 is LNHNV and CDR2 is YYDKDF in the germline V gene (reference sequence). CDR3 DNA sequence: TGTGCCACCAGCAGCTGGACTACCGACCACAATGAGCAGTTCTTC. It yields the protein CATSSWTTDHNEQFF.

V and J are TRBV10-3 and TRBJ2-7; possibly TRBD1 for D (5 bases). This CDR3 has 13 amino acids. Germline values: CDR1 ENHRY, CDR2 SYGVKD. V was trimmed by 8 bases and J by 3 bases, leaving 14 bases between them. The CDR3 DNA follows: TGTGCCATCCAACAGGACCGGCACTACGAGCAGTACTTC. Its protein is CAIQQDRHYEQYF.

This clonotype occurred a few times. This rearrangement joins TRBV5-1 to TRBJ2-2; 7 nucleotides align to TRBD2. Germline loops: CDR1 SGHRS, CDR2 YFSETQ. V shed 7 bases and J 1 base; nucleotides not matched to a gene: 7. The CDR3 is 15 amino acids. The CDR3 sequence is CASGLSGGNTGELFF. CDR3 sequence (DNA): TGCGCCAGCGGACTCTCGGGGGGGAACACCGGGGAGCTGTTTTTT.

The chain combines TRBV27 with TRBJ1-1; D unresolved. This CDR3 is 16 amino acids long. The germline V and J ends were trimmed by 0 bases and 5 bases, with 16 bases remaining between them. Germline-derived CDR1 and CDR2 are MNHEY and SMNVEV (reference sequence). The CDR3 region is CASSLSIPAGETEAFF. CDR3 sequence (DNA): TGTGCCAGCAGTTTATCGATCCCCGCTGGGGAAACTGAAGCTTTCTTT.

In DNA, the CDR3 is TGTGCCAGCAGACTCGGTTTCACAGATACGCAGTATTTT. Its translation is CASRLGFTDTQYF. The rearrangement joins TRBV28 to TRBJ2-3; D call uncertain. Germline V gives CDR1 MDHEN, CDR2 SYDVKM. V dropped 6 bases and J dropped 2 bases, with 9 bases sitting between them. The CDR3 loop spans 13 amino acids.

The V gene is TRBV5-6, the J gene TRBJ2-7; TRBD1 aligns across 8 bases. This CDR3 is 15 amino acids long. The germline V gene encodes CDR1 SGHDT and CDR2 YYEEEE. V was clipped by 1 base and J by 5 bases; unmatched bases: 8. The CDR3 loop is CASSLRVWTGNEQYF. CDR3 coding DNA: TGTGCCAGCAGCTTGCGGGTCTGGACAGGGAACGAGCAGTACTTC.

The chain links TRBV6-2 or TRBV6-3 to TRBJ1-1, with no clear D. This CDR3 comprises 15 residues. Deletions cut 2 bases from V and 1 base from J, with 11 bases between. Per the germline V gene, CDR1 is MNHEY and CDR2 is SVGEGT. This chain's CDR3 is CASSYPAQRNTEAFF. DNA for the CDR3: TGTGCCAGCAGTTACCCCGCCCAGAGGAACACTGAAGCTTTCTTT.

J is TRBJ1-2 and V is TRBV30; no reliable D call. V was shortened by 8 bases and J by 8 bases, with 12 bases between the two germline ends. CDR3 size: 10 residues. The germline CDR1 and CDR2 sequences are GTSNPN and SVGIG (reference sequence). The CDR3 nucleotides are TGTGCCGCTTTATTCCAGGGCTACACCTTC. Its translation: CAALFQGYTF.

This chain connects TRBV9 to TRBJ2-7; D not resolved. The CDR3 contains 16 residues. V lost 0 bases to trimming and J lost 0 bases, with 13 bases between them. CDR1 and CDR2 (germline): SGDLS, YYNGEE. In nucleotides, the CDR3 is TGTGCCAGCAGCGTAGATCCCGGACGTAGCTCCTACGAGCAGTACTTC. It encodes CASSVDPGRSSYEQYF.

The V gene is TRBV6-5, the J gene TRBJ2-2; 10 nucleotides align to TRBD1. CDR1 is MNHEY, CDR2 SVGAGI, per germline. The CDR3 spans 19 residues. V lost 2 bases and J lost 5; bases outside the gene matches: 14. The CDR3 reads CASSYASGGTGESTGELFF. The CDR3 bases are TGTGCCAGCAGTTACGCGTCAGGGGGGACAGGGGAAAGTACCGGGGAGCTGTTTTTT.

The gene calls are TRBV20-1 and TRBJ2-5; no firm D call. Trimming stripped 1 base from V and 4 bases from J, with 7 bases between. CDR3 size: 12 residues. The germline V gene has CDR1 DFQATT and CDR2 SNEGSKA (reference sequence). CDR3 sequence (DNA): TGCAGTGCTAGAGGGGTCACAGAGACCCAGTACTTC. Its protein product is CSARGVTETQYF.

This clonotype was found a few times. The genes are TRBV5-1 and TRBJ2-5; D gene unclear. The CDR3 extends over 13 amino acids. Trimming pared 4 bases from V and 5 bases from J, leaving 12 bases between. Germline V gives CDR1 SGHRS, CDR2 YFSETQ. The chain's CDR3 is CASSEVKRETQYF. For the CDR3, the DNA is TGCGCCAGCAGCGAGGTGAAAAGGGAGACCCAGTACTTC.

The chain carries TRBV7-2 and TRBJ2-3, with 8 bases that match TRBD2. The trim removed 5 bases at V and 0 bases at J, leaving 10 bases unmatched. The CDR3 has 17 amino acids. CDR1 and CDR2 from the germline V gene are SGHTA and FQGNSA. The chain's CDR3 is CASSPNSLAVSTDTQYF. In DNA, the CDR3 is TGTGCCAGCAGCCCGAACTCACTAGCGGTTAGCACAGATACGCAGTATTTT.

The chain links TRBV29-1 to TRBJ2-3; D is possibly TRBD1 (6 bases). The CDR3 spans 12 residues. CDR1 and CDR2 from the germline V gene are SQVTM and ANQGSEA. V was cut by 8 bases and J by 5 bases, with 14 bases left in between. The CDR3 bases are TGCAGCCTCGGACAGACCGGAGATACGCAGTATTTT. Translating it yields CSLGQTGDTQYF.

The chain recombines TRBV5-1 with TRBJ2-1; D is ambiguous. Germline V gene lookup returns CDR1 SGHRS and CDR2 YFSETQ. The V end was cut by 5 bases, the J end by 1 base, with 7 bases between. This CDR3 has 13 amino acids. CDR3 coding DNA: TGCGCCAGCAGTGCAACGTCCTACAATGAGCAGTTCTTC. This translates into CASSATSYNEQFF.

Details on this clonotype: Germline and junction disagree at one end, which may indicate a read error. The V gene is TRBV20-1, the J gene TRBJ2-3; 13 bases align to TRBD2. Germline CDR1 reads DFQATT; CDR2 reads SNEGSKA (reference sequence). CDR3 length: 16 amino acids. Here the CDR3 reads CCARGLAGASADTQYF. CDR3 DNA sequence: TGCTGTGCCCGTGGACTAGCGGGAGCCTCGGCAGATACGCAGTATTTT.

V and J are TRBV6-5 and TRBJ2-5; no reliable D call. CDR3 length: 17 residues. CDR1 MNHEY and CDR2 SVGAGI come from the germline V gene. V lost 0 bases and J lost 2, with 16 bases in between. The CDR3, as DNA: TGTGCCAGCAGTTACTCAAAGAGCAGCCCTAATCAAGAGACCCAGTACTTC. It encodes CASSYSKSSPNQETQYF.

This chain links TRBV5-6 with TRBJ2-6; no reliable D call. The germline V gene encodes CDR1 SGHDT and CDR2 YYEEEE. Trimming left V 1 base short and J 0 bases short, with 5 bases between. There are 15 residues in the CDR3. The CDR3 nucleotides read TGTGCCAGCAGCTTGCCCACCTCTGGGGCCAACGTCCTGACTTTC. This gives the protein CASSLPTSGANVLTF.

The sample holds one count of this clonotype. The CDR3 protein is CSALRGHPGETQYF. In DNA form, the CDR3 reads TGCAGTGCCCTCAGGGGCCACCCGGGGGAGACCCAGTACTTC. J is TRBJ2-5 and V is TRBV20-1; D may be TRBD1 (6 bases). Per germline, CDR1 DFQATT and CDR2 SNEGSKA (reference sequence). Trimming removed 6 bases at V and 5 bases at J, with 19 bases between. The CDR3 totals 14 residues.

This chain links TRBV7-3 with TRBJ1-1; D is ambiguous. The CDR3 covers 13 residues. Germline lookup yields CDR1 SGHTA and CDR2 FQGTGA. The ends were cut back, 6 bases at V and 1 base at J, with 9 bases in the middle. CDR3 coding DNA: TGTGCCAGCAGTCAGACCCGGAACACTGAAGCTTTCTTT. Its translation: CASSQTRNTEAFF.

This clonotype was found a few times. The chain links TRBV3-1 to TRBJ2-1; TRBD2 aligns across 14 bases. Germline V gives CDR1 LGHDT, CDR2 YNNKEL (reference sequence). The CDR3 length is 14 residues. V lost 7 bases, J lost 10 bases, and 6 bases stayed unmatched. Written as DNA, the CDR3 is TGTGCCAGCACCCCGGGACTAGCGGGAGAAGAGCAGTTCTTC. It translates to CASTPGLAGEEQFF.